This T cell receptor beta chain is drawn from a study of cytomegalovirus exposure and HLA in healthy donors listed by TCRdb under 2017. Study-level background: The 666 repertoires of the first cohort and the 120 validation repertoires were produced on the same platform, according to a later analysis. In addition to the first cohort of several hundred subjects, a separate validation cohort of under 150 different subjects was used. To predict cytomegalovirus infection status, the study combined high-throughput TCR immunosequencing, statistical association of individual TCRs with disease status, and machine learning. The aim of the study was to test whether cataloging public T cell receptors could identify signatures of past pathogen exposure.

The donors were included in the validation cohort of 100 to 150 subjects, a group kept apart from the approximately 690-subject first cohort. In the case of this clone: Its antigen has not been determined. The sample holds no much larger clone one base away, and base qualities are not on file.

Inclusive of the bounding cysteine and phenylalanine, the CDR3 is 14 residues long. Only the CDR3 DNA stays, 42 bases, in frame from base 1. CDR1 LNHDA and CDR2 SQIVND are derived from the germline V gene (reference sequence). V drops 7 bases and J drops 3 bases, leaving 12 bases in between. Overall results and qualifications from the work: All 120 or so repertoires were used to score co-occurrence in the validation cohort in a later analysis, because that analysis had no HLA typing for the cohort. According to the authors, the approach could potentially be generalized to other disease states and immunological phenotypes. The study gave a list of 150 to 200 TCR beta chains associated with cytomegalovirus. In a later analysis, TCRs clustered in the first cohort were found to also tend to co-occur in the 120 or so validation repertoires, with about 93% of cluster scores above 0. Across donors, most TCR sequences were observed very rarely, whereas some public TCRs were present in many individuals. Cytomegalovirus status was reported to be diagnosed by the classifier with high specificity and sensitivity in both the original and validation cohorts. Three of the identified cytomegalovirus-associated TCR beta chains were confirmed in vitro to be specific for cytomegalovirus antigens.

Receptor libraries were prepared by the immunoSEQ multiplex PCR assay. For the original study's pipeline: A statistical classification framework was developed to diagnose cytomegalovirus status using the catalog of TCR beta chain sequences. In TCRdb, the immuneACCESS table is reduced to in-frame sequences with V and J assigned. These tables do not hold every clone; where another copy was compared, an unresolved V gene accounts for under half, and the others remain unexplained. That table is the source of V, J and clone size, and D and trimming were worked out from the DNA. The sample records some 87,000 clones, approximately 96% of which are singletons. About 1.3% of the sample comes from the top ten.

This TCR was recovered from a woman between 18 and 30 years old in good health and CMV-seronegative. Sequencing was done on a sample of PBMCs. The chain was built from TRBV19 and TRBJ2-2, with a tentative D gene TRBD2 over 6 matching bases. The nucleotides are TGTGCCAGTACCGTCAGGGAGGACACCGGGGAGCTGTTTTTT. This is translated as CASTVREDTGELFF.